One and the same sample provided the 27 T cell receptor beta chains below, sequenced in a study of blood T cell repertoires in COVID-19. Sequencing was performed with immunoSEQ multiplex PCR; in TCRdb, only in-frame clones are kept and a portion is missing. The sample yields roughly 100,000 clones, about 86% seen once. Sequenced input: peripheral blood. These receptors were obtained from a woman aged 80 or older with active or convalescent COVID-19.

The chain carries TRBV18 and TRBJ2-7; TRBD1 matches 7 bases. V was pared by 3 bases and J by 6 bases, with 5 bases of the junction left unmatched. Looked up from germline, CDR1 is KGHSH and CDR2 is LQKENI. The length of the CDR3 is 13 residues. The CDR3, as DNA: TGTGCCAGCTCACCGACAGGGCAGGGCGAGCAGTACTTC. Protein sequence: CASSPTGQGEQYF.

The chain has TRBV27 and TRBJ1-5, with a tentative D call TRBD1 (5 bases). This CDR3 has 15 residues. The germline gives CDR1 MNHEY, CDR2 SMNVEV (reference sequence). The V end was cut by 10 bases, the J end by 6 bases, with 22 bases between. CDR3 protein: CATKSAQVDGQPQHF. The CDR3, as DNA: TGTGCCACCAAGTCGGCACAGGTTGATGGTCAGCCCCAGCATTTT.

The DNA for the CDR3 is TGTGCCAGCAGCTTGTTCGCTAGTACAGGGGGTTTCATCGAGCAGTACTTC. Translated: CASSLFASTGGFIEQYF. The V call is TRBV5-6, the J call TRBJ2-7; 8 bases map to TRBD1. This CDR3 has 17 amino acids. Germline V gene sequence: CDR1 SGHDT, CDR2 YYEEEE. J was trimmed by 6 bases and V by 1 base; bases with no gene match: 15.

The CDR3 DNA reads as TGCAGTGCTAGTACGGCGGGAATCCCAGATACGCAGTATTTT. This translates into CSASTAGIPDTQYF. The chain has TRBV20-1 and TRBJ2-3, with D possibly matching TRBD2 (6 bases). Germline assignment: CDR1 DFQATT and CDR2 SNEGSKA (reference sequence). CDR3 length: 14 residues. Trimming removed 3 bases from V and 4 bases from J, with 14 bases in between.

The V call is TRBV5-4, the J call TRBJ1-1, with 7 bases matching TRBD1. The CDR3 consists of 16 residues. J lost 8 bases, V lost 4 bases, and 17 bases had no gene match. CDR1 and CDR2 (germline): SGHNT, YYREEE (reference sequence). CDR3 DNA sequence: TGTGCCAGCAGCCATACAGGGGTCGCGCGAGTGGAAGAAGCTTTCTTT. This encodes CASSHTGVARVEEAFF.

The gene calls are TRBV6-6 and TRBJ1-2; no firm D call. The V gene lost 10 bases and the J gene lost 0 bases, with 15 bases spanning the gap. This CDR3 comprises 14 residues. CDR1 is MNHNY, CDR2 SVGAGI, per germline (reference sequence). The CDR3 DNA follows: TGTGCCATCGCGACTATGGTAGCTAACTATGGCTACACCTTC. Protein product: CAIATMVANYGYTF.

This chain joins TRBV9 and TRBJ1-3; maybe TRBD1 (5 bases). Germline V CDR1 and CDR2: SGDLS, YYNGEE. The CDR3 has 15 residues. Trimming shortened V by 2 bases and J by 2 bases, and 11 bases separated the two germline ends. The CDR3 DNA reads TGTGCCAGCAGCGTCGACGGCAGGGCTGGAAACACCATATATTTT. The encoded protein is CASSVDGRAGNTIYF.

The genes are TRBV19 and TRBJ1-2, with TRBD1 matching 8 bases. The trim removed 3 bases at V and 10 bases at J, leaving 7 bases unmatched. Germline V gene data show CDR1 as LNHDA and CDR2 as SQIVND (reference sequence). The CDR3 consists of 13 residues. CDR3 bases: TGTGCCAGTAGTATTTCAGGGGGCGGTTACTACACCTTC. Protein: CASSISGGGYYTF. Together with reference TRBV19 and TRBJ1-2, the CDR3 gives the full variable domain: DGGITQSPKYLFRKEGQNVTLSCEQNLNHDAMYWYRQDPGQGLRLIYYSQIVNDFQKGDIAEGYSVSREKKESFPLTVTSAQKNPTAFYLCASSISGGGYYTFGSGTRLTVV.

V and J are TRBV19 and TRBJ2-3; perhaps TRBD2 as D (6 bases). Trimming left V 2 bases short and J 8 bases short, with 14 bases between. The germline CDR1 and CDR2 sequences are LNHDA and SQIVND (reference sequence). The CDR3 contains 14 residues. The CDR3 DNA sequence: TGTGCCAGTAGTATAAGAACGGGAGAGACTACGCAGTATTTT. It translates to CASSIRTGETTQYF.

This clone was found once. J is TRBJ1-1 and V is TRBV30, with D perhaps matching TRBD1 (6 bases). Trimming cost V 3 bases and J 2 bases, with 13 bases left between them. Per germline, CDR1 GTSNPN and CDR2 SVGIG (reference sequence). There are 14 residues in the CDR3. For the CDR3, the DNA is TGTGCCTGGAGCGGACAGTGGTTTAACACTGAAGCTTTCTTT. Its protein product is CAWSGQWFNTEAFF.

This clone has more than one count but fewer than ten. The chain couples TRBV18 to TRBJ2-2; perhaps TRBD2 as D (6 bases). Germline loops: CDR1 KGHSH, CDR2 LQKENI. The CDR3 runs to 14 residues. V dropped 8 bases and J dropped 1 base, with 11 bases sitting between them. In nucleotides, the CDR3 is TGTGCCAGCGCCCCGGGACTGAACACCGGGGAGCTGTTTTTT. Translating gives CASAPGLNTGELFF. Full variable domain (missing parts from reference TRBV18 and TRBJ2-2): NAGVMQNPRHLVRRRGQEARLRCSPMKGHSHVYWYRQLPEEGLKFMVYLQKENIIDESGMPKERFSAEFPKEGPSILRIQQVVRGDSAAYFCASAPGLNTGELFFGEGSRLTVL.

J is TRBJ1-1 and V is TRBV7-3; D not resolved. The CDR3 length is 14 residues. CDR1 and CDR2 from the germline V gene are SGHTA and FQGTGA. Trimming shortened V by 1 base and J by 4 bases, and 10 bases separated the two germline ends. The CDR3 DNA is TGTGCCAGCAGCTTAATGCCTTCGGGCACTGAAGCTTTCTTT. This sequence encodes CASSLMPSGTEAFF.

This clone was recorded once. This chain joins TRBV11-2 and TRBJ2-7; 10 bases are shared with TRBD2. After removal of 7 bases from V and 3 bases from J, the junction contained 9 bases not matched to a gene. This CDR3 has 15 amino acids. Germline values: CDR1 SGHAT, CDR2 FQNNGV. The CDR3 is CASTTIAGGYYEQYF. CDR3 in DNA: TGTGCCAGCACCACCATAGCGGGAGGCTACTACGAGCAGTACTTC. Drawing the rest from reference TRBV11-2 and TRBJ2-7, the complete variable domain is EAGVAQSPRYKIIEKRQSVAFWCNPISGHATLYWYQQILGQGPKLLIQFQNNGVVDDSQLPKDRFSAERLKGVDSTLKIQPAKLEDSAVYLCASTTIAGGYYEQYFGPGTRLTVT.

The rearrangement uses TRBV19 and TRBJ2-7; D is perhaps TRBD2 (6 bases). The V end was cut by 6 bases, the J end by 7 bases, with 22 bases between. This CDR3 region has 15 residues. Germline lookup yields CDR1 LNHDA and CDR2 SQIVND (reference sequence). The CDR3 spells CASRDLTRDSGEQYF. CDR3 coding DNA: TGTGCCAGTAGAGACTTAACTCGGGACTCCGGAGAGCAGTACTTC.

V usage is TRBV6-5 and J usage is TRBJ2-1, with 11 bases identical to TRBD1. V gave up 6 bases and J gave up 5 bases; unmatched junction bases: 3. The CDR3 runs to 14 residues. Germline V gene sequence: CDR1 MNHEY, CDR2 SVGAGI. CDR3 sequence reads: CASSMDRGHNEQFF. In DNA, the CDR3 is TGTGCCAGCAGCATGGACAGGGGGCACAATGAGCAGTTCTTC.

The genes are TRBV6-4 and TRBJ2-3; 7 bases match TRBD2. V was pared by 9 bases and J by 4 bases, with 16 bases of the junction left unmatched. Germline CDR1 reads MRHNA; CDR2 reads SNTAGT. The CDR3 consists of 16 residues. Here the CDR3 reads CARLPNGRELADTQYF. The CDR3 DNA reads as TGTGCCAGACTCCCCAACGGGCGGGAGCTGGCAGATACGCAGTATTTT.

This chain joins TRBV7-2 and TRBJ1-1; TRBD1 aligns across 9 bases. CDR3 length: 15 residues. Germline V gene data show CDR1 as SGHTA and CDR2 as FQGNSA. The ends lost 6 bases at V and 5 bases at J; junction bases unmatched: 10. CDR3 sequence: CASRSRTGERTEAFF. The CDR3, as DNA: TGTGCCAGCAGGTCCCGGACAGGGGAGAGAACTGAAGCTTTCTTT.

The table lists this clone with a count of one. Written as DNA, the CDR3 is TGTGCCAGCAGCCTTACAACCTCGGGCTCTGGGGCCAACGTCCTGACTTTC. Translation gives CASSLTTSGSGANVLTF. V gene TRBV5-5 combines with J gene TRBJ2-6; D call uncertain. There are 17 residues in the CDR3. Trimming pared 4 bases from V and 0 bases from J, leaving 14 bases between. The germline CDR1 and CDR2 sequences are SGHKS and YYEKEE (reference sequence).

The chain is built from TRBV12-3 or TRBV12-4 and TRBJ1-2; D remains ambiguous. The CDR3 runs 11 residues. The V end lost 3 bases, the J end lost 8 bases, and 7 bases lay between the germline ends. Here the CDR3 DNA reads TGTGCCAGCAGTTTTAATTTGGGCTACACCTTC. Protein product: CASSFNLGYTF.

This clone is a singleton in its sample. The chain links TRBV28 to TRBJ1-3, with TRBD1 matching 7 bases. The germline V gene encodes CDR1 MDHEN and CDR2 SYDVKM. CDR3 length equals 16 residues. The V and J ends lost 9 bases and 7 bases, in that order; junction bases with no gene match: 18. CDR3 in amino acids: CASSETGRRSGNTIYF. The DNA of the CDR3 is TGTGCCAGTAGCGAGACAGGGCGGCGGTCGGGGAACACCATATATTTT.

This clone has only a few counts. The DNA of the CDR3 is TGTGCCATCCCGGGACAGAACACCGGGGAGCTGTTTTTT. This sequence encodes CAIPGQNTGELFF. The rearrangement links TRBV2 to TRBJ2-2; D is perhaps TRBD1 (6 bases). The CDR3 runs 13 residues. V lost 10 bases and J lost 1, with 10 bases in between. The germline gives CDR1 SNHLY, CDR2 FYNNEI.

The gene calls are TRBV18 and TRBJ1-5; D is possibly TRBD1 (6 bases). CDR1 KGHSH and CDR2 LQKENI come from the germline V gene. The V and J ends lost 4 bases and 0 bases respectively, with 10 bases between them. CDR3 length: 15 amino acids. DNA for the CDR3: TGTGCCAGCTCACTCAACAGGGATAGCAATCAGCCCCAGCATTTT. Translating gives CASSLNRDSNQPQHF.

About this clone: The same CDR3 is also encoded by other DNA sequences in this sample. The DNA of the CDR3 is TGTGCCAGCAGTTTAGGGGGCGATCTAGATACGCAGTATTTT. Translation: CASSLGGDLDTQYF. This chain links TRBV28 with TRBJ2-3; possible D gene TRBD1, 6 bases. The CDR3 runs 14 residues. The germline V and J ends were trimmed by 2 bases and 5 bases, with 11 bases remaining between them. Germline V gene data show CDR1 as MDHEN and CDR2 as SYDVKM.

The CDR3 DNA reads as TGTGCCAGCAGCTTGGAAGGGGGAGGGAAAGCCACTGAAGCTTTCTTT. This gives the protein CASSLEGGGKATEAFF. The V call is TRBV5-5, the J call TRBJ1-1, with TRBD1 as a possible D gene (6 bases). Trimming left V 0 bases short and J 4 bases short, with 16 bases between. The length of the CDR3 is 16 residues. CDR1 is SGHKS and CDR2 is YYEKEE in the germline V gene (reference sequence).

The J gene is TRBJ1-1, the V gene TRBV5-5; 8 bases line up with TRBD1. The CDR3 runs to 16 residues. The junction had 4 bases not matched to a gene; V was cut back by 0 bases and J by 0 bases. The germline CDR1 and CDR2 sequences are SGHKS and YYEKEE (reference sequence). In DNA form, the CDR3 reads TGTGCCAGCAGCTTGGACCTGGGACAGGTGAACACTGAAGCTTTCTTT. This translates into CASSLDLGQVNTEAFF. Using reference TRBV5-5 and TRBJ1-1 for the parts outside the CDR3, the full variable domain is DAGVTQSPTHLIKTRGQQVTLRCSPISGHKSVSWYQQVLGQGPQFIFQYYEKEERGRGNFPDRFSARQFPNYSSELNVNALLLGDSALYLCASSLDLGQVNTEAFFGQGTRLTVV.

The chain is built from TRBV28 and TRBJ2-3, with D tentatively TRBD1 (5 bases). Between the trimmed V and J ends, which lost 5 bases and 1 base, there was a span of 13 bases. This CDR3 comprises 15 residues. Germline CDR1 is MDHEN and CDR2 is SYDVKM. The CDR3 region is CASSTLLRGTDTQYF. The CDR3 bases are TGTGCCAGCAGTACCCTTCTCAGGGGCACAGATACGCAGTATTTT. The full variable domain, its missing parts supplied by reference TRBV28 and TRBJ2-3, is DVKVTQSSRYLVKRTGEKVFLECVQDMDHENMFWYRQDPGLGLRLIYFSYDVKMKEKGDIPEGYSVSREKKERFSLILESASTNQTSMYLCASSTLLRGTDTQYFGPGTRLTVL.

This clone occurred once. The V call is TRBV5-5, the J call TRBJ2-7; TRBD2 aligns across 9 bases. The CDR3 totals 15 residues. V gave up 0 bases and J gave up 3 bases; unmatched junction bases: 4. From germline, CDR1 is SGHKS and CDR2 YYEKEE (reference sequence). CDR3 amino acids: CASSLEAGGGYEQYF. The CDR3 DNA reads as TGTGCCAGCAGCTTGGAGGCGGGAGGGGGCTACGAGCAGTACTTC. Full variable domain (outside the CDR3, taken from reference TRBV5-5 and TRBJ2-7): DAGVTQSPTHLIKTRGQQVTLRCSPISGHKSVSWYQQVLGQGPQFIFQYYEKEERGRGNFPDRFSARQFPNYSSELNVNALLLGDSALYLCASSLEAGGGYEQYFGPGTRLTVT.